This is a list of T cell receptor beta chains from one sample in a study of CD8 T cells in Susac syndrome. In TCRdb, the immunoSEQ multiplex PCR reads were re-called with MiXCR into one record per CDR3 protein. The table records about 400,000 distinct CDR3 sequences, 75% to 90% of them present only once. The sequencing input was CD8+ T cells from PBMCs. The receptors derive from a human donor with multiple sclerosis. CDR3s include the opening cysteine and the closing phenylalanine or tryptophan. The order of the fields is V gene, clone size, J gene, D gene, CDR3 length, CDR3 DNA, CDR3 protein. A D gene is named only where the DNA matches it firmly. Not every row has a clone size; where given, it reads once, few, many or a size class.

TRBV21-1	.	TRBJ1-2	.	15	TGTGCCAGCAGGAAAGGGGGGCTGGGGAACTATGGCTACACCTTC	CASRKGGLGNYGYTF
TRBV24-1	.	TRBJ2-1	.	16	TGTGCCACCCACAGAAGTTCTGGGTTCCCCTACAATGAGCAGTTCTTC	CATHRSSGFPYNEQFF
TRBV13	.	TRBJ2-1	.	16	TGTGCCAGCAGCTTGGGGGGCAACCATTCCTACAATGAGCAGTTCTTC	CASSLGGNHSYNEQFF
TRBV19	.	TRBJ2-1	.	13	TGTGCCAGTAGTACCCAAAACTACAATGAGCAGTTCTTC	CASSTQNYNEQFF
TRBV3-1	.	TRBJ1-4	.	15	TGTGCCAGCGGGGGAAGGACCCAGGGAGGAGAAAAACTGTTTTTT	CASGGRTQGGEKLFF
TRBV27	.	TRBJ2-3	TRBD2	15	TGTGCCAGCAGCTCTCCTAGCGGGATAACAGATACGCAGTATTTT	CASSSPSGITDTQYF
TRBV11-2	.	TRBJ1-1	.	16	TGTGCCAGCCTTGAGAAAGCCGGGACGGGTGCCACTGAAGCTTTCTTT	CASLEKAGTGATEAFF
TRBV30	once	TRBJ1-5	TRBD1	15	TGTGCCTGGAGCATGCCGGGACAGATCTATCAGCCCCAGCATTTT	CAWSMPGQIYQPQHF
TRBV5-4	.	TRBJ2-1	.	11	TGTGCCAGCAGGGCCGGGGCCGAGCAGTTCTTC	CASRAGAEQFF
TRBV3-1	.	TRBJ2-1	.	17	TGTGCCAGCAGCCTCATGACTGGGGGGGCCCAATACAATGAGCAGTTCTTC	CASSLMTGGAQYNEQFF
TRBV4-1	once	TRBJ1-1	.	15	TGCGCCAGCACCCAACGGCCAGGGTATGAGACTGAAGCTTTCTTT	CASTQRPGYETEAFF
TRBV27	.	TRBJ1-5	TRBD1	14	TGTGCCAGCAGTTTAAGGGGACAGGGTCAGCCCCAGCATTTT	CASSLRGQGQPQHF
TRBV30	.	TRBJ2-3	.	15	TGTGCCTGGTTTGGGGGGGACAGGCCCACAGATACGCAGTATTTT	CAWFGGDRPTDTQYF
TRBV5-1	.	TRBJ2-2	TRBD1	16	TGCGCCAGCAGCTCACCGGGACAGGGTTTTCCCGGGGAGCTGTTTTTT	CASSSPGQGFPGELFF
TRBV28	.	TRBJ2-3	TRBD1	16	TGTGCCAGCTCGAAAAAGGGGGCCCACCGCACAGATACGCAGTATTTT	CASSKKGAHRTDTQYF
TRBV6-6	.	TRBJ1-2	.	15	TGTGCCAGCAGTTACTCGATGCGGGTTTTCTATGGCTACACCTTC	CASSYSMRVFYGYTF
TRBV7-9	.	TRBJ2-1	.	15	TGTGCCAGTTTCCTCACAGGGAAATCCTACAATGAGCAGTTCTTC	CASFLTGKSYNEQFF
TRBV7-8	.	TRBJ2-7	.	15	TGTGCCAGCAGCTTAGTAGGCAGTATCCGAGTCGAGCAGTACTTC	CASSLVGSIRVEQYF
TRBV5-1	.	TRBJ2-7	.	15	TGCGCCAGCAGTCTAAAGACAGGCCTCTCCTACGAGCAGTACTTC	CASSLKTGLSYEQYF
TRBV18	.	TRBJ1-1	TRBD1	16	TGTGCCAGCTCACCAACCCCCGGGACAGGGAACACTGAAGCTTTCTTT	CASSPTPGTGNTEAFF
TRBV7-6	.	TRBJ2-1	TRBD2	14	TGTGCCAGCAGCCCCGAACTAGCGGGAGCCGAGCAGTTCTTC	CASSPELAGAEQFF
TRBV12-3/TRBV12-4	.	TRBJ2-2	.	21	TGTGCCAGCAGTTTAATTTTTCCGGGAGACCAAGATTCTCCGAACACCGGGGAGCTGTTTTTT	CASSLIFPGDQDSPNTGELFF